The 14 T cell receptor beta chains given below trace back to one sample, sequenced in a study of Tregs in tolerant kidney transplant recipients. Profiled with immunoSEQ multiplex PCR; TCRdb holds only in-frame clones, not every one. The sample comprises 110,000 or so clones, roughly 92% of which are singletons, and around 0.6% rests with the top ten. Material: CD4+ T cells from blood. Receptor source: a human donor in good health.

This chain joins TRBV5-1 and TRBJ2-1; D perhaps matches TRBD2 (7 bases). Germline values: CDR1 SGHRS, CDR2 YFSETQ. This CDR3 comprises 17 residues. Trimming removed 2 bases from V and 6 bases from J, with 21 bases in between. The CDR3 DNA follows: TGCGCCAGCAGCTTCCTCGGTTCCGGGGGGCTAGTCAATGAGCAGTTCTTC. Its translation: CASSFLGSGGLVNEQFF. The full variable domain, its missing parts supplied by reference TRBV5-1 and TRBJ2-1, is KAGVTQTPRYLIKTRGQQVTLSCSPISGHRSVSWYQQTPGQGLQFLFEYFSETQRNKGNFPGRFSGRQFSNSRSEMNVSTLELGDSALYLCASSFLGSGGLVNEQFFGPGTRLTVL.

The chain joins TRBV18 to TRBJ1-3; no reliable D call. CDR1 is KGHSH and CDR2 is LQKENI in the germline V gene. Deletions cut 2 bases from V and 0 bases from J, with 14 bases between. The CDR3 sequence is 17 residues long. CDR3 nucleotides: TGTGCCAGCTCACCAAACGTTCAGGCGAGCTCTGGAAACACCATATATTTT. This codes for CASSPNVQASSGNTIYF.

To note about this clone: The identical CDR3 is also encoded by other nucleotide sequences in the sample. The chain has TRBV18 and TRBJ1-1; maybe TRBD1 (5 bases). Deletions cut 3 bases from V and 1 base from J, with 6 bases between. Germline V lookup: CDR1 KGHSH, CDR2 LQKENI. The CDR3 has 13 amino acids. CDR3 sequence: CASSPQGNTEAFF. CDR3 coding DNA: TGTGCCAGCTCACCGCAGGGGAACACTGAAGCTTTCTTT.

The chain combines TRBV9 with TRBJ1-4, with D possibly TRBD1 on 5 matching bases. Trimming took off 4 bases at V and 2 bases at J, with 15 bases between the two ends. The CDR3 consists of 16 residues. Germline CDR1 is SGDLS and CDR2 is YYNGEE. The CDR3 DNA sequence: TGTGCCAGCAGCTTCGGTGGGGGTTCCACTAATGAAAAACTGTTTTTT. This codes for CASSFGGGSTNEKLFF.

This clone was seen only once. The rearrangement joins TRBV18 to TRBJ2-7; 7 nucleotides align to TRBD1. J was trimmed by 0 bases and V by 4 bases; bases with no gene match: 9. Germline CDR1 reads KGHSH; CDR2 reads LQKENI. The CDR3 covers 16 residues. The CDR3 sequence is CASSQNSGQSSYEQYF. The CDR3 nucleotides read TGTGCCAGCTCACAGAACTCGGGACAGAGCTCCTACGAGCAGTACTTC.

The V call is TRBV14, the J call TRBJ2-5; possibly TRBD2 for D (5 bases). The CDR3 extends over 15 amino acids. Germline V CDR1 and CDR2: SGHDN, FVKESK. Trimming pared 2 bases from V and 2 bases from J, leaving 12 bases between. This CDR3 is CASSQTTTGQETQYF. The CDR3 region has the DNA TGTGCCAGCAGCCAAACAACCACGGGGCAAGAGACCCAGTACTTC.

This chain joins TRBV19 and TRBJ2-1; 11 bases line up with TRBD2. Losses at the gene ends were 7 bases for V and 6 bases for J; bases not matched to a gene: 11. CDR1 is LNHDA, CDR2 SQIVND, per germline (reference sequence). The length of the CDR3 is 16 residues. The CDR3 nucleotides read TGTGCCAGTACTAGCGGGAGGCCCCGGACGCCCAATGAGCAGTTCTTC. Protein: CASTSGRPRTPNEQFF.

This sequence joins TRBV4-1 and TRBJ1-1; 9 bases agree with TRBD1. The CDR3 extends over 17 amino acids. CDR1 and CDR2 from the germline V gene are MGHRA and YSYEKL. Losses at the gene ends were 3 bases for V and 6 bases for J; bases not matched to a gene: 14. CDR3 bases: TGCGCCAGCAGCCAGACCCCCGCTAGGACAGGGGTCGCTGAAGCTTTCTTT. Protein sequence: CASSQTPARTGVAEAFF.

The rearrangement links TRBV30 to TRBJ2-1; 9 bases agree with TRBD1. CDR3 length equals 14 residues. V was pared by 3 bases and J by 8 bases, with 8 bases of the junction left unmatched. CDR1 is GTSNPN, CDR2 SVGIG, per germline (reference sequence). The CDR3 is CAWSDGQGSYEQFF. The CDR3 DNA reads as TGTGCCTGGAGCGATGGACAGGGGTCTTATGAGCAGTTCTTC.

This clone has just one count. J is TRBJ1-2 and V is TRBV29-1, with D tentatively TRBD1 (6 bases). The V gene lost 7 bases and the J gene lost 3 bases, with 12 bases spanning the gap. CDR3 length: 12 amino acids. Germline CDR1 and CDR2: SQVTM and ANQGSEA. DNA of the CDR3: TGCAGCGCAGAAGGGGGGGACTATGGCTACACCTTC. The encoded protein is CSAEGGDYGYTF.

This chain uses TRBV5-1 with TRBJ2-1; no clear D. V shed 1 base and J shed 7 bases, with 18 bases lying between them. Germline CDR1 is SGHRS and CDR2 is YFSETQ. CDR3 size: 16 residues. The CDR3 reads CASSLPAGPPTNEQFF. The CDR3 DNA reads as TGCGCCAGCAGCTTGCCCGCCGGGCCCCCAACGAATGAGCAGTTCTTC.

The table lists this clone with a few counts. The rearrangement links TRBV11-2 to TRBJ2-7; no clear D gene. The V end was cut by 0 bases, the J end by 6 bases, with 9 bases between. The CDR3 sequence is 13 residues long. Germline lookup yields CDR1 SGHAT and CDR2 FQNNGV. CDR3 DNA: TGTGCCAGCAGCTTAGATCTCACCGCCGAGCAGTACTTC. Its protein product is CASSLDLTAEQYF. The entire variable domain, with the rest obtained from reference TRBV11-2 and TRBJ2-7, is as follows: EAGVAQSPRYKIIEKRQSVAFWCNPISGHATLYWYQQILGQGPKLLIQFQNNGVVDDSQLPKDRFSAERLKGVDSTLKIQPAKLEDSAVYLCASSLDLTAEQYFGPGTRLTVT.

J is TRBJ2-5 and V is TRBV21-1; TRBD2, the D gene given by the table, was not confirmed from the DNA. TRBV21-1 constitutes a pseudogene. The CDR3 totals 17 residues. The CDR3 nucleotides are TGTGCCAGCAGCAAAATCCAACTAGCGGGGGGGCAAGAGACCCAGTACTTC. Its protein is CASSKIQLAGGQETQYF.

The V and J genes are TRBV18 and TRBJ2-3; 7 bases match TRBD2. V lost 2 bases and J lost 4; bases outside the gene matches: 6. CDR1 is KGHSH, CDR2 LQKENI, per germline. The CDR3 runs to 15 residues. The CDR3 region is CASSPTAGDADTQYF. The CDR3 nucleotides are TGTGCCAGCTCACCAACCGCGGGAGATGCAGATACGCAGTATTTT.